A few counts support the clone carrying this T cell receptor beta chain. Its target is not known. This sample was taken from a study of T cell repertoires in cytomegalovirus infection. At the level of the study: Both a matching HLA type and CMV infection were indicated by public TCR beta signatures.

Study-level points and caveats: Using cumulative public TCR beta family frequency, the authors identified those who carried CMV together with the relevant HLA. There were HLA-C-restricted CMV-specific TCR beta clonotypes dominating the ex vivo response.

The germline V gene has CDR1 MNHEY and CDR2 SVGAGI. This CDR3 has 14 residues. Trimming left V 4 bases short and J 3 bases short, with 13 bases between. TCRdb fed the reads into MiXCR, producing one record per CDR3 protein. The sample shows 600,000 to 800,000 distinct CDR3 sequences, about 24% of them seen only once. The sequenced sample was CD8+ T cells from PBMCs. V usage is TRBV6-5 and J usage is TRBJ2-7, with D unclear. The receptor comes from a human donor in good health (CMV status not recorded). Some clones in this sample may be carry-over from other donors' samples. The CDR3 protein is CASSFTVIGYEQYF. CDR3 nucleotides: TGTGCCAGCAGTTTTACGGTTATTGGCTACGAGCAGTACTTC.